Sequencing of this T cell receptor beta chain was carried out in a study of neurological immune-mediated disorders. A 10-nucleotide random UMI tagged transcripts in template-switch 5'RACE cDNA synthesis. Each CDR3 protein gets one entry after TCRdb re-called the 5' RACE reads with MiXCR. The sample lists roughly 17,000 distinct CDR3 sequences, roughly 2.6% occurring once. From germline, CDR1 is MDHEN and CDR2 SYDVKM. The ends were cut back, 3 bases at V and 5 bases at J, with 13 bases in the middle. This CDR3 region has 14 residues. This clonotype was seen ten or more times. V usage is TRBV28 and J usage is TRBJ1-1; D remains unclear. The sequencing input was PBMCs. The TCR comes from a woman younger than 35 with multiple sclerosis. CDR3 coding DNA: TGTGCCAGCAGTTTGGTGGGCAGCTCAACTGAAGCTTTCTTT. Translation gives CASSLVGSSTEAFF. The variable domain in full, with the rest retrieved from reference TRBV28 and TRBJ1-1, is DVKVTQSSRYLVKRTGEKVFLECVQDMDHENMFWYRQDPGLGLRLIYFSYDVKMKEKGDIPEGYSVSREKKERFSLILESASTNQTSMYLCASSLVGSSTEAFFGQGTRLTVV.